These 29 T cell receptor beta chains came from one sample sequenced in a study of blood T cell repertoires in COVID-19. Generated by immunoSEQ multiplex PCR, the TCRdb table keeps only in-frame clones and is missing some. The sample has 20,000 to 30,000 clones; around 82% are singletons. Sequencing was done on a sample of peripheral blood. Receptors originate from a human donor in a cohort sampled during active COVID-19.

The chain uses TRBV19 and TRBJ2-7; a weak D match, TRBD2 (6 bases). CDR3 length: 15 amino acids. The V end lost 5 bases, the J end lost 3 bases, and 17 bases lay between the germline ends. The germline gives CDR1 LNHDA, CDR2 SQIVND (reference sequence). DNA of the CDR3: TGTGCCAGTAGTCCGGGAGCTGGCCGCGACTACGAGCAGTACTTC. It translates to CASSPGAGRDYEQYF.

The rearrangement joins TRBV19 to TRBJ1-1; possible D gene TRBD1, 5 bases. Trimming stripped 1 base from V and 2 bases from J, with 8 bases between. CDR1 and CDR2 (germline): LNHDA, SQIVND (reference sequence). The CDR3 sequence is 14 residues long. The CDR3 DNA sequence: TGTGCCAGTAGTATAGGGGGGGGAAACACTGAAGCTTTCTTT. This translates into CASSIGGGNTEAFF.

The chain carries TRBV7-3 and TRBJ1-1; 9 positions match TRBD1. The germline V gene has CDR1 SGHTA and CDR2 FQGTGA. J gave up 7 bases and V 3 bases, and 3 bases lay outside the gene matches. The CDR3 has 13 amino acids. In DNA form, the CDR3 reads TGTGCCAGCAGCTTTGACAGGGGGGGTGAAGCTTTCTTT. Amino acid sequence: CASSFDRGGEAFF.

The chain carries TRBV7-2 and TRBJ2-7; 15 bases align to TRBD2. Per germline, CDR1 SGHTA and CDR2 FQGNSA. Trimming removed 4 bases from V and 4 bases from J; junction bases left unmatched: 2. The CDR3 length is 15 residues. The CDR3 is CASSWTSGGGYEQYF. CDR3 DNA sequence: TGTGCCAGCAGCTGGACTAGCGGGGGGGGTTACGAGCAGTACTTC.

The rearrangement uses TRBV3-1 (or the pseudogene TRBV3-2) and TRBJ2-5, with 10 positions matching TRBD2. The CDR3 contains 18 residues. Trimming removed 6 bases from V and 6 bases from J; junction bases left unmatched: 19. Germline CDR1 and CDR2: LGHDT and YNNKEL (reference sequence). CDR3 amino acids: CASSPRCCSGGYSKTQYF. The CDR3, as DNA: TGTGCCAGCAGTCCAAGATGTTGTAGCGGGGGGTATAGTAAGACCCAGTACTTC.

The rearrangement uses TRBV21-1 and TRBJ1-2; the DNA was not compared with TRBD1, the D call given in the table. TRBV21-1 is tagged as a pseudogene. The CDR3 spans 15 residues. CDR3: CASSKVGTDNYGYTF. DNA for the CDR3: TGTGCCAGCAGCAAAGTTGGGACAGATAACTATGGCTACACCTTC.

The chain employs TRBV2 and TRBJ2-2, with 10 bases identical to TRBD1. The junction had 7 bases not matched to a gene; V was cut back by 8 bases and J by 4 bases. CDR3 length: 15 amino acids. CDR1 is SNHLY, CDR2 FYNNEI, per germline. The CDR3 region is CASEEGQGPTGELFF. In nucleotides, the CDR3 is TGTGCCAGCGAAGAGGGACAGGGGCCCACCGGGGAGCTGTTTTTT. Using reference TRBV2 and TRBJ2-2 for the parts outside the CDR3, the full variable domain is EPEVTQTPSHQVTQMGQEVILRCVPISNHLYFYWYRQILGQKVEFLVSFYNNEISEKSEIFDDQFSVERPDGSNFTLKIRSTKLEDSAMYFCASEEGQGPTGELFFGEGSRLTVL.

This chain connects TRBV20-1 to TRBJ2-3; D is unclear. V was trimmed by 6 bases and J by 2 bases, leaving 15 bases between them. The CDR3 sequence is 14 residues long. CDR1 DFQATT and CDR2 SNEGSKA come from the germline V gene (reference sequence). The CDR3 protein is CSASRSEITDTQYF. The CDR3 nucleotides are TGCAGTGCAAGTCGATCGGAGATCACAGATACGCAGTATTTT.

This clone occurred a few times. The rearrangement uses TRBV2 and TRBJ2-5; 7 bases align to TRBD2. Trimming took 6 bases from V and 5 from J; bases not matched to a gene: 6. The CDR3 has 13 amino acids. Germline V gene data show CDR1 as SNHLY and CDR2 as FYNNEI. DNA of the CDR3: TGTGCCAGCAGGAGCGGGGTAGGGGAGACCCAGTACTTC. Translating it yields CASRSGVGETQYF.

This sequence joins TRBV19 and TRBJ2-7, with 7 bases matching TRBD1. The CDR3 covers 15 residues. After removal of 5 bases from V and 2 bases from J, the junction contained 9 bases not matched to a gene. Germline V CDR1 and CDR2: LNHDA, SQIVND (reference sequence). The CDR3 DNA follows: TGTGCCAGTAGTGTTTTGGGACAGATAGCCTACGAGCAGTACTTC. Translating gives CASSVLGQIAYEQYF.

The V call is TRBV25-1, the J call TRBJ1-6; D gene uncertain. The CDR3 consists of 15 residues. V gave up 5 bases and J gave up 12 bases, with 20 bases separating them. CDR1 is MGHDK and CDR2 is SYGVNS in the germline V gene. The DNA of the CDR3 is TGTGCCAGCAGTCGCCCCGACGGGGATTTGGTACCCCTCCACTTT. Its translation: CASSRPDGDLVPLHF. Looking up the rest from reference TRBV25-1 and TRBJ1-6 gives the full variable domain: EADIYQTPRYLVIGTGKKITLECSQTMGHDKMYWYQQDPGMELHLIHYSYGVNSTEKGDLSSESTVSRIRTEHFPLTLESARPSHTSQYLCASSRPDGDLVPLHFGNGTRLTVT.

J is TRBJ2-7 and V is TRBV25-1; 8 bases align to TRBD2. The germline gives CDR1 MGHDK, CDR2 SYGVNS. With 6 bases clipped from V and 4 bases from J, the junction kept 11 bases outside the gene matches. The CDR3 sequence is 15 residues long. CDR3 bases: TGTGCCAGCAGGCTCGCCGGGACTAGTGCGTACGAGCAGTACTTC. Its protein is CASRLAGTSAYEQYF.

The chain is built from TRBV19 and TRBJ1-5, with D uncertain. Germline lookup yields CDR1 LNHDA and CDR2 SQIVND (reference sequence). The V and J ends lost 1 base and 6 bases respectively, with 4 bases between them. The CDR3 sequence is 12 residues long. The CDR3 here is CASSIAVQPQHF. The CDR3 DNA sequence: TGTGCCAGTAGTATAGCCGTTCAGCCCCAGCATTTT.

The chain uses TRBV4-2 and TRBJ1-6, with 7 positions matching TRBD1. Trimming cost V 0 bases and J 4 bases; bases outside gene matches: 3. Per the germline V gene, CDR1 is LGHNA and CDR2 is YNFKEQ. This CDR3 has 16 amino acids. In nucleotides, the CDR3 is TGTGCCAGCAGCCAAGACTGGACAGGTTATAATTCACCCCTCCACTTT. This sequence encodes CASSQDWTGYNSPLHF.

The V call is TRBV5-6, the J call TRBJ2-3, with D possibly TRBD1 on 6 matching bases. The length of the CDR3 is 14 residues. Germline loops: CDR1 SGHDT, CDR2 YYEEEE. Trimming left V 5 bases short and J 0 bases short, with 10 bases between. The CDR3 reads CASRTGGSTDTQYF. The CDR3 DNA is TGTGCCAGCAGAACTGGGGGCAGCACAGATACGCAGTATTTT. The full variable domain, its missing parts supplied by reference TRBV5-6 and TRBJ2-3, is DAGVTQSPTHLIKTRGQQVTLRCSPKSGHDTVSWYQQALGQGPQFIFQYYEEEERQRGNFPDRFSGHQFPNYSSELNVNALLLGDSALYLCASRTGGSTDTQYFGPGTRLTVL.

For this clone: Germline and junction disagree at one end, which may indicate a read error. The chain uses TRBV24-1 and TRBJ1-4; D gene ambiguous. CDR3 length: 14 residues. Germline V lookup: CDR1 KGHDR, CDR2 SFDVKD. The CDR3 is CATSVLGASEKLFF. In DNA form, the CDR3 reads TGTGCCACCAGTGTTTTGGGAGCCTCGGAAAAACTGTTTTTT.

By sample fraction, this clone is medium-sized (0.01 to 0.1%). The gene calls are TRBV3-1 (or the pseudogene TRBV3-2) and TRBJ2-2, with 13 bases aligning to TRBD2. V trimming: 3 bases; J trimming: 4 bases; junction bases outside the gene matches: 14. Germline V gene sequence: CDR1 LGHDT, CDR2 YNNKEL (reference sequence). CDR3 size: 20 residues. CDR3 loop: CASSQSMWTSGGPFTGELFF. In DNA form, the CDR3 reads TGTGCCAGCAGCCAGAGCATGTGGACTAGCGGGGGACCATTCACCGGGGAGCTGTTTTTT.

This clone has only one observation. Here the CDR3 reads CASSLERGWEQFF. The CDR3 DNA follows: TGTGCCAGCAGCTTAGAGCGGGGATGGGAGCAGTTCTTC. The gene calls are TRBV7-3 and TRBJ2-1, with TRBD2 matching 7 bases. Looked up from germline, CDR1 is SGHTA and CDR2 is FQGTGA. This CDR3 comprises 13 residues. The ends lost 2 bases at V and 10 bases at J; junction bases unmatched: 5.

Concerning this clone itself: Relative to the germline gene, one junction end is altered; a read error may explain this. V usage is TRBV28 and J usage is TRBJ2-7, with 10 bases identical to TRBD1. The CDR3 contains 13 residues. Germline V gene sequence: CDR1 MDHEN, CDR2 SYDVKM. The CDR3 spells CASSLGTGATSDF. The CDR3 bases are TGTGCCAGCAGTTTGGGGACAGGGGCCACCTCCGACTTC.

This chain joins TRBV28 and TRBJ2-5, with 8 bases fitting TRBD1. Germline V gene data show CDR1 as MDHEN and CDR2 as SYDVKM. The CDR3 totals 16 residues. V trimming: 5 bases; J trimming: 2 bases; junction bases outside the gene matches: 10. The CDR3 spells CASSPPGQAKQETQYF. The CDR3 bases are TGTGCCAGCAGTCCCCCGGGACAGGCGAAACAAGAGACCCAGTACTTC.

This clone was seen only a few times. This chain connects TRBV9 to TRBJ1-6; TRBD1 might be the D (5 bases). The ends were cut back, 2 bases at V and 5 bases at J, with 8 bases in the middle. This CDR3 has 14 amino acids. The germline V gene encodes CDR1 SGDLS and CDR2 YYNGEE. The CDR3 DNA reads TGTGCCAGCAGCGTCCGGGGGGATAATTCACCCCTCCACTTT. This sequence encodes CASSVRGDNSPLHF.

For the CDR3, the DNA is TGTGCCAGCAGCCAAGATCTCTCTGGAGGTAATGAGCAGTTCTTC. The encoded protein is CASSQDLSGGNEQFF. The J gene is TRBJ2-1, the V gene TRBV3-1 (or the pseudogene TRBV3-2); TRBD2 is a possible D gene (5 bases). Per the germline V gene, CDR1 is LGHDT and CDR2 is YNNKEL (reference sequence). This CDR3 has 15 amino acids. With 0 bases removed from V and 7 bases from J, the gap between germline ends came to 13 bases.

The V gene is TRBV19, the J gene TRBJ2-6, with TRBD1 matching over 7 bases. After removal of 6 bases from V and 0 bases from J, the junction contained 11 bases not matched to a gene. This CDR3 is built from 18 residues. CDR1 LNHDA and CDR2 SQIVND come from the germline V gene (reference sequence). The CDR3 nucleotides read TGTGCCAGTAGAGGGGACAGCCCCACTCACTCTGGGGCCAACGTCCTGACTTTC. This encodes CASRGDSPTHSGANVLTF.

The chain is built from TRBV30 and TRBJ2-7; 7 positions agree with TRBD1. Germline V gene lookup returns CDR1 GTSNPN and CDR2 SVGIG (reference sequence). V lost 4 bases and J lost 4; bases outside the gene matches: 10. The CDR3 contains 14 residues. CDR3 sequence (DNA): TGTGCCTGGAAGAAGGGGGCAGGGCCTTACGAGCAGTACTTC. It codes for CAWKKGAGPYEQYF.

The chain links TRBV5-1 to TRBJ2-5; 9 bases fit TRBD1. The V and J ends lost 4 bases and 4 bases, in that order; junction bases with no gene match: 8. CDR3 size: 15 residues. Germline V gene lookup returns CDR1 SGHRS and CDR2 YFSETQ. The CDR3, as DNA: TGCGCCAGCAGCAAGGGACAGGGTAGGGGAGAGACCCAGTACTTC. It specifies CASSKGQGRGETQYF.

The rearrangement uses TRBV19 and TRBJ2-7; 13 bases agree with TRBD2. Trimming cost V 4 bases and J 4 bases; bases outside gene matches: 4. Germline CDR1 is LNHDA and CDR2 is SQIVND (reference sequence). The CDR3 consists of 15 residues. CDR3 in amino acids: CASSRGLAGTYEQYF. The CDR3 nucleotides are TGTGCCAGTAGTAGGGGACTAGCGGGGACGTACGAGCAGTACTTC.

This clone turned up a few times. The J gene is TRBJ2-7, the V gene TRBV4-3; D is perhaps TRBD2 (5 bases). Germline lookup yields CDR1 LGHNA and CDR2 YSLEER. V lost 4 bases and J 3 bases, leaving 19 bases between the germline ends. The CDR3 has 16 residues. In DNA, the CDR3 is TGCGCCAGCAGCCCCACCCGAGGGTTTGTTGTCTACGAGCAGTACTTC. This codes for CASSPTRGFVVYEQYF.

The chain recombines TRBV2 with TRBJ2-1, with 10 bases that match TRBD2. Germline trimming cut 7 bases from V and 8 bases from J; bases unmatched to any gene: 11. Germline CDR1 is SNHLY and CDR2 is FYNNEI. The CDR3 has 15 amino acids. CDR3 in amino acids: CASKFLGLAIHEQFF. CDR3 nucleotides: TGTGCCAGCAAGTTCTTGGGACTAGCGATCCATGAGCAGTTCTTC. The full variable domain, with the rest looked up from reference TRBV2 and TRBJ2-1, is EPEVTQTPSHQVTQMGQEVILRCVPISNHLYFYWYRQILGQKVEFLVSFYNNEISEKSEIFDDQFSVERPDGSNFTLKIRSTKLEDSAMYFCASKFLGLAIHEQFFGPGTRLTVL.

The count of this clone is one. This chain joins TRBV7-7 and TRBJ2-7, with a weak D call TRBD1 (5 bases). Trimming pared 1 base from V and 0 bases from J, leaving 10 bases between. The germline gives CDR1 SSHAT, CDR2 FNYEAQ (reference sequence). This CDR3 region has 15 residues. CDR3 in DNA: TGTGCCAGCAGCTTAGGGGTAGGGGTCTCCTACGAGCAGTACTTC. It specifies CASSLGVGVSYEQYF. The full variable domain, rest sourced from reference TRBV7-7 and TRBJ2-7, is GAGVSQSPRYKVTKRGQDVTLRCDPISSHATLYWYQQALGQGPEFLTYFNYEAQPDKSGLPSDRFSAERPEGSISTLTIQRTEQRDSAMYRCASSLGVGVSYEQYFGPGTRLTVT.